This T cell receptor (beta chain) was found in a study of blood T cell repertoires in COVID-19 (TCRdb year 2020). Broadly, across the study: Collaborator samples came from the United States, Italy and Spain and covered acute and convalescent phases of COVID-19. A de-identified subject ID, COVID-19 status, age in years and sex were almost always included in the sample metadata. The repertoires were released in a freely available public database meant as a resource for research on the immune response to SARS-CoV-2. Subjects who had been exposed to COVID-19, were actively infected with it, or had recovered from it provided the deeply sampled blood TCRbeta repertoires that made up the dataset. The samples were drawn from two sources: the first 160 participants of the ongoing ImmuneRACE study, and 950 to 1,500 subjects contributed by 6 global collaborators. HLA class I and class II types, where available, came from metadata supplied by the sample provider rather than from assay-based typing. The prospective study material was composed of cDNA or gDNA derived from T cells, B-cell-depleted T cells, or PBMCs.

In regard to this clone: Its antigen specificity is not known. Base qualities are not provided; no much larger clone lies one nucleotide away.

Reading from cysteine to phenylalanine, the CDR3 counts 15 amino acids. The only DNA kept is the CDR3, 45 bases in frame from the first base. Reading the germline V gene gives CDR1 MDHEN and CDR2 SYDVKM. A distance of 12 bases separates the germline ends of V and J, which lose 4 bases and 3 bases respectively. Overall study outcomes, separate from this receptor: The amount of clinical and demographic metadata varied by source and participant and was provided uncurated.

The immunoSEQ Assay, a bias-controlled multiplex PCR, was used to amplify TCRbeta CDR3 regions from genomic DNA. In the authors' own workflow: Within the assay, amplification of reference gene primers was used to estimate how many nucleated cells each sample contained. To quantify the absolute abundance of each unique TCRbeta CDR3 rearrangement, sequence reads were collapsed and filtered. For each sample, productive Simpson clonality was calculated as the square root of Simpson's diversity index over productive rearrangements. Not all clones reach the TCRdb copy of this immuneACCESS table, which keeps in-frame sequences only. Checked studies attribute under half of the gap to unresolved V genes and leave the rest unexplained. V and J calls and clone size follow that table, whereas D and trimming were derived from the DNA. For this sample there are under 250,000 clones; roughly 81% appear just once. 2.9% of the sample is taken by the ten largest.

Samples from volunteer blood donors who had recovered from COVID-19 were contributed by a second Seattle source. Collaborating institutions collected whole blood in K2EDTA tubes following their own protocols. For TCRbeta analysis, collaborator samples were shipped as frozen whole blood, as isolated PBMCs, or as DNA extracted from either sample type. This sequence was found in a man over 45 who had recovered from COVID-19. Rearrangement joined TRBV28 to TRBJ2-2; there is no confident call for the D gene. Sequencing input: peripheral blood. The DNA sequence is as follows: TGTGCCAGCAGTTCCGGCGGAGAGGACACCGGGGAGCTGTTTTTT. The translation is CASSSGGEDTGELFF.